The 27 T cell receptor beta chains below were found in one sample sequenced in a study of neoadjuvant anti-PD-1 for oral cavity cancer. Sequencing was performed with immunoSEQ multiplex PCR; in TCRdb, only in-frame clones are kept and a portion is missing. The profile shows over 14,000 clones, 70% to 80% of them singletons. The source was PBMCs, collected before nivolumab (anti-PD-1) treatment. These receptors were taken from a person aged 35-80 years with oral cavity squamous cell carcinoma.

This sequence joins TRBV10-3 and TRBJ1-5, with D tentatively TRBD1 (5 bases). V lost 3 bases and J lost 6, with 15 bases in between. Looked up from germline, CDR1 is ENHRY and CDR2 is SYGVKD. The CDR3 length is 15 residues. CDR3 nucleotide sequence: TGTGCCATCAGTGAAGACGGGGTCGGGACTCAGCCCCAGCATTTT. Encoded protein: CAISEDGVGTQPQHF.

The rearrangement joins TRBV25-1 to TRBJ1-4; D remains unclear. Per the germline V gene, CDR1 is MGHDK and CDR2 is SYGVNS. V dropped 6 bases and J dropped 13 bases, with 12 bases sitting between them. This CDR3 spans 11 amino acids. In nucleotides, the CDR3 is TGTGCCAGCAGGTTGGGGTGGACACTGTTTTTT. Translating gives CASRLGWTLFF. The entire variable domain, with the rest obtained from reference TRBV25-1 and TRBJ1-4, is as follows: EADIYQTPRYLVIGTGKKITLECSQTMGHDKMYWYQQDPGMELHLIHYSYGVNSTEKGDLSSESTVSRIRTEHFPLTLESARPSHTSQYLCASRLGWTLFFGSGTQLSVL.

This chain joins TRBV6-1 and TRBJ2-3; maybe TRBD1 (5 bases). Germline V lookup: CDR1 MNHNS, CDR2 SASEGT. The CDR3 runs 15 residues. V dropped 2 bases and J dropped 4 bases, with 13 bases sitting between them. CDR3 sequence (DNA): TGTGCCAGCAGTGAACAGGGCCCCATTCCAGATACGCAGTATTTT. It is translated as CASSEQGPIPDTQYF.

V gene TRBV28 combines with J gene TRBJ1-2, with TRBD1 matching 7 bases. The CDR3 runs to 14 residues. CDR1 MDHEN and CDR2 SYDVKM come from the germline V gene. With V trimmed by 4 bases and J by 3 bases, 5 bases remained unmatched. The CDR3 DNA reads as TGTGCCAGCAGTTACCAAGGGGGCGACTATGGCTACACCTTC. Its translation: CASSYQGGDYGYTF.

The CDR3 coding sequence is TGTGCCAGCAGTTACTCGCCGGGGGAGACCCAGTACTTC. Protein sequence: CASSYSPGETQYF. V is TRBV6-5 and J is TRBJ2-5, with D possibly TRBD2 on 5 matching bases. The CDR3 spans 13 residues. Trimming removed 0 bases at V and 5 bases at J, with 7 bases between. From germline, CDR1 is MNHEY and CDR2 SVGAGI.

Only a few counts were recorded for this clone. The J gene is TRBJ1-3, the V gene TRBV4-1; unclear D gene. The germline V gene has CDR1 MGHRA and CDR2 YSYEKL. V lost 1 base, J lost 4 bases, and 11 bases lay in between. The length of the CDR3 is 15 residues. CDR3 region: CASSQGGLMGNTIYF. As DNA, the CDR3 is TGCGCCAGCAGCCAAGGTGGACTAATGGGAAACACCATATATTTT.

The chain is built from TRBV7-9 and TRBJ2-2; TRBD2 aligns across 11 bases. The CDR3 is 17 amino acids. V shed 5 bases, J shed 0 bases, and the junction held 5 bases outside the gene matches. The germline V gene encodes CDR1 SEHNR and CDR2 FQNEAQ (reference sequence). CDR3 amino acids: CASSPGLAGTNTGELFF. In DNA form, the CDR3 reads TGTGCCAGCAGCCCCGGACTAGCGGGTACGAACACCGGGGAGCTGTTTTTT.

The V gene is TRBV7-3, the J gene TRBJ2-7; D call uncertain. The CDR3 contains 14 residues. Trimming left V 0 bases short and J 0 bases short, with 6 bases between. Germline CDR1 is SGHTA and CDR2 is FQGTGA. CDR3 sequence (DNA): TGTGCCAGCAGCTTAACCCCCAACTCCTACGAGCAGTACTTC. Translating it yields CASSLTPNSYEQYF.

The V gene is TRBV27, the J gene TRBJ1-6, with TRBD1 identical over 10 bases. V lost 4 bases, J lost 8 bases, and 5 bases stayed unmatched. This CDR3 is 15 amino acids long. Germline values: CDR1 MNHEY, CDR2 SMNVEV (reference sequence). CDR3 loop: CASSSDRGLYSPLHF. CDR3 coding DNA: TGTGCCAGCAGTTCCGACAGGGGGCTGTATTCACCCCTCCACTTT.

V usage is TRBV4-1 and J usage is TRBJ2-7; D is possibly TRBD1 (6 bases). CDR3 length: 14 residues. CDR1 and CDR2 (germline): MGHRA, YSYEKL. V was pared by 7 bases and J by 0 bases, with 13 bases between. This chain's CDR3 is CASTPRTDSYEQYF. CDR3 nucleotides: TGCGCCAGCACCCCGAGGACAGACTCCTACGAGCAGTACTTC.

V usage is TRBV18 and J usage is TRBJ1-2, with 8 bases fitting TRBD1. Germline-derived CDR1 and CDR2 are KGHSH and LQKENI. Trimming removed 3 bases from V and 0 bases from J; junction bases left unmatched: 9. The CDR3 extends over 17 amino acids. This CDR3 reads CASSPSGTGLTNYGYTF. The DNA for the CDR3 is TGTGCCAGCTCACCCAGTGGGACAGGCTTAACTAACTATGGCTACACCTTC.

The chain carries TRBV27 and TRBJ1-1; TRBD1 matches 8 bases. The CDR3 covers 16 residues. J gave up 1 base and V 6 bases, and 10 bases lay outside the gene matches. Per germline, CDR1 MNHEY and CDR2 SMNVEV (reference sequence). CDR3 residues: CASSFLGQAGNTEAFF. CDR3 sequence (DNA): TGTGCCAGCAGCTTCCTGGGACAGGCTGGGAACACTGAAGCTTTCTTT.

V is TRBV28 and J is TRBJ1-2; weak D call: TRBD1 (6 bases). Germline loops: CDR1 MDHEN, CDR2 SYDVKM. The CDR3 is 12 amino acids. Trimming pared 6 bases from V and 7 bases from J, leaving 12 bases between. CDR3 coding DNA: TGTGCCAGCAGGGCACAGGGCGTTGGCTACACCTTC. Translated: CASRAQGVGYTF.

This clone came up a few times. The CDR3 here is CSGRQGSGTEAFF. CDR3 nucleotide sequence: TGCAGCGGAAGACAGGGGTCGGGCACTGAAGCTTTCTTT. The chain links TRBV29-1 to TRBJ1-1; 8 nucleotides align to TRBD1. The CDR3 covers 13 residues. With 7 bases clipped from V and 4 bases from J, the junction kept 8 bases outside the gene matches. Germline CDR1 reads SQVTM; CDR2 reads ANQGSEA.

A few counts support this clone. CDR3 nucleotides: TGTGCCAGCGGGAGGTGGAACACTGAAGCTTTCTTT. Its protein product is CASGRWNTEAFF. This chain joins TRBV6-1 and TRBJ1-1, with unresolved D. V dropped 8 bases and J dropped 1 base, with 8 bases sitting between them. This CDR3 is 12 amino acids long. CDR1 MNHNS and CDR2 SASEGT come from the germline V gene.

This chain uses TRBV14 with TRBJ2-7; D remains ambiguous. CDR3 length: 12 residues. Trimming pared 1 base from V and 3 bases from J, leaving 4 bases between. CDR1 and CDR2 from the germline V gene are SGHDN and FVKESK. The CDR3 loop is CASSQGSYEQYF. The CDR3 DNA reads as TGTGCCAGCAGCCAAGGGAGCTACGAGCAGTACTTC.

V is TRBV2 and J is TRBJ2-2, with 11 bases identical to TRBD2. Germline CDR1 and CDR2: SNHLY and FYNNEI. The CDR3 totals 15 residues. V lost 6 bases and J lost 4; bases outside the gene matches: 4. In nucleotides, the CDR3 is TGTGCCAGCAGCTCTCTAGCGGGAGGCACCGGGGAGCTGTTTTTT. It yields the protein CASSSLAGGTGELFF.

The chain combines TRBV11-2 with TRBJ1-1; no firm D call. The CDR3 length is 15 residues. The germline gives CDR1 SGHAT, CDR2 FQNNGV. Trimming cost V 5 bases and J 0 bases, with 13 bases left between them. CDR3 in DNA: TGTGCCAGCAGCCGCCAATTGGACCTGAACACTGAAGCTTTCTTT. It is translated as CASSRQLDLNTEAFF.

The chain carries TRBV28 and TRBJ2-7, with no clear D. CDR3 length: 13 amino acids. V was cut by 5 bases and J by 5 bases, with 13 bases left in between. From germline, CDR1 is MDHEN and CDR2 SYDVKM. CDR3 sequence reads: CASSPTLNHEQYF. The CDR3 nucleotides are TGTGCCAGCAGTCCGACACTAAACCACGAGCAGTACTTC.

The genes are TRBV9 and TRBJ1-1, with D possibly matching TRBD1 (5 bases). The V end was cut by 0 bases, the J end by 1 base, with 13 bases between. Per germline, CDR1 SGDLS and CDR2 YYNGEE. CDR3 length: 16 residues. DNA for the CDR3: TGTGCCAGCAGCGTAGCTCCCGGGGCAAGGAACACTGAAGCTTTCTTT. Translation gives CASSVAPGARNTEAFF.

The chain links TRBV11-2 to TRBJ2-7, with D perhaps matching TRBD2 (6 bases). The CDR3 has 14 residues. V gave up 1 base and J gave up 4 bases, with 11 bases separating them. Germline CDR1 and CDR2: SGHAT and FQNNGV. CDR3 DNA sequence: TGTGCCAGCAGCTTAGCCTTCGGGGGATACGAGCAGTACTTC. Translating gives CASSLAFGGYEQYF.

This rearrangement joins TRBV7-9 to TRBJ2-7; tentatively, D is TRBD1 or TRBD2 (5 bases each). The CDR3 has 15 amino acids. V was trimmed by 4 bases and J by 2 bases, leaving 15 bases between them. CDR1 SEHNR and CDR2 FQNEAQ come from the germline V gene (reference sequence). CDR3 coding DNA: TGTGCCAGCAGCTATCCGGGAAGGGGAACCTACGAGCAGTACTTC. It specifies CASSYPGRGTYEQYF.

The chain couples TRBV5-1 to TRBJ2-3; D gene ambiguous. The CDR3 has 16 residues. The germline CDR1 and CDR2 sequences are SGHRS and YFSETQ. V lost 0 bases and J 1 base, leaving 12 bases between the germline ends. CDR3 amino acids: CASSLANPTGTDTQYF. The CDR3 region has the DNA TGCGCCAGCAGCTTGGCCAATCCCACCGGCACAGATACGCAGTATTTT.

This chain connects TRBV7-8 to TRBJ1-4; 8 bases map to TRBD1. The CDR3 loop spans 16 amino acids. The germline V gene encodes CDR1 SGHVS and CDR2 FQNEAQ. The V gene end was trimmed by 4 bases and the J gene end by 5 bases; junction bases not matched to a gene: 9. The CDR3 DNA reads as TGTGCCAGCAGCTCTAGGTTACAGGGGGGCAATGAAAAACTGTTTTTT. It encodes CASSSRLQGGNEKLFF.

The table lists this clone with a few counts. The chain employs TRBV7-9 and TRBJ1-5; the D is unclear. This CDR3 spans 11 amino acids. Per germline, CDR1 SEHNR and CDR2 FQNEAQ (reference sequence). V was clipped by 5 bases and J by 11 bases, with 10 bases between them. CDR3 residues: CASSIGGAQHF. The CDR3 DNA follows: TGTGCCAGCAGCATCGGCGGGGCCCAGCATTTT.

V usage is TRBV28 and J usage is TRBJ2-2; TRBD2 might be the D (6 bases). The CDR3 has 14 residues. V was clipped by 4 bases and J by 5 bases, with 11 bases between them. Per germline, CDR1 MDHEN and CDR2 SYDVKM. The CDR3 loop is CASSSPGDTGELFF. In DNA, the CDR3 is TGTGCCAGCAGTTCACCGGGAGATACCGGGGAGCTGTTTTTT.

The genes are TRBV30 and TRBJ2-1; D call uncertain. This CDR3 contains 17 residues. The germline V gene encodes CDR1 GTSNPN and CDR2 SVGIG (reference sequence). V shed 0 bases and J shed 0 bases, with 15 bases lying between them. Written as DNA, the CDR3 is TGTGCCTGGAGTGTCATTTCCCTTAAAAGCTCCTACAATGAGCAGTTCTTC. Encoded protein: CAWSVISLKSSYNEQFF.